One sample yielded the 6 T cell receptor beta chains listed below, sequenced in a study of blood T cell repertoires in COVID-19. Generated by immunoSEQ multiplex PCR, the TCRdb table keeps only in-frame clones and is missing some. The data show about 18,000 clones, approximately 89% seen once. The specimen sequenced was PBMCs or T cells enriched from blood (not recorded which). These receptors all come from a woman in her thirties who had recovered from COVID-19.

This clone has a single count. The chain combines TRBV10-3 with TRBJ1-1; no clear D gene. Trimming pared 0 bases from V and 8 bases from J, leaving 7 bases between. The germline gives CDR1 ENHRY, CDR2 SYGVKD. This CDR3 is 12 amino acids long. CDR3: CAISESVGEAFF. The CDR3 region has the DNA TGTGCCATCAGTGAGTCAGTCGGGGAAGCTTTCTTT.

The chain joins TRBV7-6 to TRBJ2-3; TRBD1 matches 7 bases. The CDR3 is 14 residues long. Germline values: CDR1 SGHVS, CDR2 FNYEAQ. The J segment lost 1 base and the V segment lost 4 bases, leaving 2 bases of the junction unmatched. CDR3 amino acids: CASSSGQGTDTQYF. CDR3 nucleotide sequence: TGTGCCAGCAGCTCCGGACAGGGCACAGATACGCAGTATTTT.

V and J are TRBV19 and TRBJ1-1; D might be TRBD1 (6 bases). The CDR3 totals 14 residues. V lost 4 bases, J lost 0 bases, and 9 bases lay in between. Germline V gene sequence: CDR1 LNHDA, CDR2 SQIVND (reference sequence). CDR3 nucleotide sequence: TGTGCCAGTAGTAGACAGGACATGAACACTGAAGCTTTCTTT. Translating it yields CASSRQDMNTEAFF. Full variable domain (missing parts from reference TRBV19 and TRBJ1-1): DGGITQSPKYLFRKEGQNVTLSCEQNLNHDAMYWYRQDPGQGLRLIYYSQIVNDFQKGDIAEGYSVSREKKESFPLTVTSAQKNPTAFYLCASSRQDMNTEAFFGQGTRLTVV.

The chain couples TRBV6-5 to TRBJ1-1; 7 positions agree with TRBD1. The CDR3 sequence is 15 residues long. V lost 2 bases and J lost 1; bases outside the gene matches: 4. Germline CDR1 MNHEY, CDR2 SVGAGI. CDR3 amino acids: CASSYPGQRNTEAFF. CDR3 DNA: TGTGCCAGCAGTTACCCGGGACAGAGGAACACTGAAGCTTTCTTT.

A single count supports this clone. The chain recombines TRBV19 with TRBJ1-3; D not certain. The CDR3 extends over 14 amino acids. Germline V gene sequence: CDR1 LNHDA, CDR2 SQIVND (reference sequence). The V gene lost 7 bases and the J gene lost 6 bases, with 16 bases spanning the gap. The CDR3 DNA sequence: TGTGCCAGTACTAAAAGCGAGATCACAAACACCATATATTTT. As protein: CASTKSEITNTIYF.

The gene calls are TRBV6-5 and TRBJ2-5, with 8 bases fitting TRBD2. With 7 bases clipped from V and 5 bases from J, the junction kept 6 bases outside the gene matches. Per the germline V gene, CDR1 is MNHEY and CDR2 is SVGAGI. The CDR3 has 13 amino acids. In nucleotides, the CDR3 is TGTGCCAGCACCCGGGGGGGCCAGGAGACCCAGTACTTC. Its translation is CASTRGGQETQYF.